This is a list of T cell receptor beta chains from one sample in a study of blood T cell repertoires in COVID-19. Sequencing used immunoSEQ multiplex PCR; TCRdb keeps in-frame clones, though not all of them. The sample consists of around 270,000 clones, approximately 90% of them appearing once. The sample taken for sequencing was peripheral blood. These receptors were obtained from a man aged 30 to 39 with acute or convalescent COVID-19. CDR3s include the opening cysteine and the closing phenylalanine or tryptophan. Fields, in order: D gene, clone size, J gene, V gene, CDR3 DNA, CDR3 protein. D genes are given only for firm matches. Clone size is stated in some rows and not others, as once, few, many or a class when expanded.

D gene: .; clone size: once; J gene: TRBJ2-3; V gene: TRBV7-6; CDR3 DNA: TGTGCCAGCAGCCCCCTCGGGGCGGGGTCCGATACGCAGTATTTT; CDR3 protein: CASSPLGAGSDTQYF
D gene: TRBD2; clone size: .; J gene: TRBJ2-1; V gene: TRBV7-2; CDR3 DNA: TGTGCCAGCAGCTCTTCTAGCGGGATAGGCAATGAGCAGTTCTTC; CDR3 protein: CASSSSSGIGNEQFF
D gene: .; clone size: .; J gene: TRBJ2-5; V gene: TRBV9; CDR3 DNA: TGTGCCAGCAGCGTAGACGGCAGGGCTGAGACCCAGTACTTC; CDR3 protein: CASSVDGRAETQYF
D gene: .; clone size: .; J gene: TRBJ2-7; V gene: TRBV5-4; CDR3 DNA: TGTGCCAGCAGCACGCCAGAAGACGAGCAGTACTTC; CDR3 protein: CASSTPEDEQYF
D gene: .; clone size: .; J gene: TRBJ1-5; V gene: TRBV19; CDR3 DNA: TGTGCCAGTTCGGGGTTATATAGCAATCAGCCCCAGCATTTT; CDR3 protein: CASSGLYSNQPQHF
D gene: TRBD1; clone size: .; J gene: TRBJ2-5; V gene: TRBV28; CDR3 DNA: TGTGCCAGCAGTTTGACAGGGGGGCAAGAGACCCAGTACTTC; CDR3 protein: CASSLTGGQETQYF
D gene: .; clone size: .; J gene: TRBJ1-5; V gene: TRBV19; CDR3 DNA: TGTGCCAGTAGTGAGTCAGCGGGGCCCAATCAGCCCCAGCATTTT; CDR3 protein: CASSESAGPNQPQHF
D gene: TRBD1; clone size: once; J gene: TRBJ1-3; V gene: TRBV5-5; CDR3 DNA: TGTGCCAGCAGCTTGCAGGGGGCTGGAAACACCATATATTTT; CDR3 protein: CASSLQGAGNTIYF
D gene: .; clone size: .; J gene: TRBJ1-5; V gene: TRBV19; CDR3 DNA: TGTGCCAGTAGTTCCGGACAGCCTTATAGCAATCAGCCCCAGCATTTT; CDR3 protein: CASSSGQPYSNQPQHF
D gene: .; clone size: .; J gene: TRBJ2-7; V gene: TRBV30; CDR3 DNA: TGTGCCTGGAGTAACAGCCCTGATGTTTACGAGCAGTACTTC; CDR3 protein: CAWSNSPDVYEQYF